Listed here are 28 T cell receptor beta chains from one sample, sequenced in a study of cytomegalovirus exposure and HLA in healthy donors. 60 Vbeta and 13 Jbeta primers were used in PCR. Assay used: immunoSEQ multiplex PCR; TCRdb lists only in-frame clones, some missing. Of approximately 130,000 clones listed, around 87% were seen once; the top ten hold approximately 4.7%. Sequences were obtained from PBMCs. These receptors were collected from a woman in her twenties or thirties in good health and CMV-seronegative.

The chain recombines TRBV7-2 with TRBJ1-2, with D possibly matching TRBD1 (5 bases). From germline, CDR1 is SGHTA and CDR2 FQGNSA. Trimming cost V 5 bases and J 7 bases, with 17 bases left between them. The CDR3 length is 14 residues. Here the CDR3 DNA reads TGTGCCAGCAGCCTCCGGGGGAGCTCTTTTGGCTACACCTTC. Its translation is CASSLRGSSFGYTF.

The chain uses TRBV19 and TRBJ2-5; possibly TRBD2 for D (6 bases). Germline CDR1 reads LNHDA; CDR2 reads SQIVND (reference sequence). Trimming took 3 bases from V and 1 from J, leaving 15 bases between them. CDR3 length equals 16 residues. CDR3: CASSMGGRVTQETQYF. The CDR3 DNA reads TGTGCCAGTAGTATGGGGGGACGCGTAACCCAAGAGACCCAGTACTTC.

This chain connects TRBV7-2 to TRBJ2-3, with 9 bases fitting TRBD2. V was clipped by 5 bases and J by 2 bases; unmatched bases: 8. Germline CDR1 is SGHTA and CDR2 is FQGNSA. The CDR3 sequence is 16 residues long. The CDR3 protein is CASSPRSGGNTDTQYF. The CDR3 DNA follows: TGTGCCAGCAGCCCACGTAGCGGGGGAAACACAGATACGCAGTATTTT.

This clone was picked up one time. The CDR3, as DNA: TGTGCCAGCAGCTTAGAAGGACCAGGGCGATATCAGCCCCAGCATTTT. It translates to CASSLEGPGRYQPQHF. The V call is TRBV7-8, the J call TRBJ1-5; tentatively, D is TRBD1 (5 bases). The CDR3 consists of 16 residues. The ends were cut back, 1 base at V and 5 bases at J, with 15 bases in the middle. Germline V lookup: CDR1 SGHVS, CDR2 FQNEAQ. The whole variable domain, filled in from reference TRBV7-8 and TRBJ1-5, reads GAGVSQSPRYKVAKRGQDVALRCDPISGHVSLFWYQQALGQGPEFLTYFQNEAQLDKSGLPSDRFFAERPEGSVSTLKIQRTQQEDSAVYLCASSLEGPGRYQPQHFGDGTRLSIL.

This chain connects TRBV4-3 to TRBJ1-6, with 10 bases lining up with TRBD1. Losses at the gene ends were 4 bases for V and 5 bases for J; bases not matched to a gene: 2. This CDR3 has 15 amino acids. Germline V CDR1 and CDR2: LGHNA, YSLEER. The CDR3 DNA reads TGCGCCAGCAGCCCGGGGACAGGGGATAATTCACCCCTCCACTTT. It encodes CASSPGTGDNSPLHF.

The genes are TRBV25-1 and TRBJ1-2; 8 bases align to TRBD1. Germline lookup yields CDR1 MGHDK and CDR2 SYGVNS. Trimming removed 3 bases from V and 7 bases from J; junction bases left unmatched: 4. This CDR3 spans 13 amino acids. The CDR3 sequence: CASSDVTGGGYTF. As DNA, the CDR3 is TGTGCCAGCAGTGATGTAACAGGGGGTGGCTACACCTTC.

CDR3 amino acids: CASSLRDILAAYQETQYF. Here the CDR3 DNA reads TGTGCCAGCAGCTTAAGGGATATCCTAGCTGCGTACCAAGAGACCCAGTACTTC. This rearrangement joins TRBV7-2 to TRBJ2-5; a weak D match, TRBD2 (5 bases). V lost 2 bases to trimming and J lost 0 bases, with 19 bases between them. The length of the CDR3 is 18 residues. Germline V gives CDR1 SGHTA, CDR2 FQGNSA.

DNA of the CDR3: TGTGCCAGCAGAAAGACTAGCGGGGCCGCCTACGAGCAGTACTTC. It is translated as CASRKTSGAAYEQYF. This chain uses TRBV2 with TRBJ2-7; TRBD2 agrees at 11 bases. The germline CDR1 and CDR2 sequences are SNHLY and FYNNEI. The CDR3 sequence is 15 residues long. The J segment lost 2 bases and the V segment lost 6 bases, leaving 6 bases of the junction unmatched.

The chain joins TRBV23-1 to TRBJ2-2, with a possible D match to TRBD2 (5 bases). TRBV23-1 is an ORF, with its function uncertain. The CDR3 contains 15 residues. The ends were cut back, 0 bases at V and 4 bases at J, with 9 bases in the middle. The DNA of the CDR3 is TGCGCCAGCAGTCAATCGAGGGTAAGCACCGGGGAGCTGTTTTTT. It yields the protein CASSQSRVSTGELFF.

Note on this clone: An end of the junction differs from the germline gene, which may be a read error. The CDR3 DNA follows: TGCGCCAGCACCTTGGGAGACTATGGCTACACCTTC. Its protein is CASTLGDYGYTF. The gene calls are TRBV5-1 and TRBJ1-2, with D hard to call. There are 12 residues in the CDR3. Per germline, CDR1 SGHRS and CDR2 YFSETQ.

The chain employs TRBV4-2 and TRBJ2-7; the match to TRBD1 covers 8 bases. Trimming at V came to 0 bases and at J to 6 bases, leaving 4 bases not matched to a gene. The CDR3 length is 14 residues. Germline V gene lookup returns CDR1 LGHNA and CDR2 YNFKEQ. CDR3 coding DNA: TGTGCCAGCAGCCAAGATCAGGGGGCTGGCGAGCAGTACTTC. Translating it yields CASSQDQGAGEQYF.

The CDR3 region is CAIRRGVGGKGKNEQFF. Here the CDR3 DNA reads TGTGCCATCAGGAGAGGAGTGGGGGGGAAAGGGAAAAATGAGCAGTTCTTC. This chain uses TRBV10-3 with TRBJ2-1; 7 nucleotides agree with TRBD2. CDR1 ENHRY and CDR2 SYGVKD come from the germline V gene. The V gene end was trimmed by 6 bases and the J gene end by 7 bases; junction bases not matched to a gene: 18. This CDR3 comprises 17 residues.

The chain carries TRBV19 and TRBJ1-1; TRBD1 is a possible D gene (6 bases). The CDR3 loop spans 13 amino acids. Germline CDR1 and CDR2: LNHDA and SQIVND (reference sequence). With 3 bases removed from V and 8 bases from J, the gap between germline ends came to 13 bases. As DNA, the CDR3 is TGTGCCAGTAGTATCATGACAGGAGTAGAAGCTTTCTTT. Protein: CASSIMTGVEAFF.

The chain employs TRBV30 and TRBJ1-2; no clear D. Trimming pared 1 base from V and 3 bases from J, leaving 9 bases between. Germline V gene lookup returns CDR1 GTSNPN and CDR2 SVGIG (reference sequence). The CDR3 has 13 residues. The CDR3 DNA sequence: TGTGCCTGGAGTGAAGACATATACTATGGCTACACCTTC. Translation gives CAWSEDIYYGYTF.

The sample holds many counts of this clone. V gene TRBV6-5 combines with J gene TRBJ2-7, with D perhaps TRBD2 (6 bases). Germline V gene data show CDR1 as MNHEY and CDR2 as SVGAGI. The CDR3 contains 15 residues. The V gene lost 2 bases and the J gene lost 0 bases, with 11 bases spanning the gap. The CDR3 loop reads CASSYGLGSSYEQYF. DNA of the CDR3: TGTGCCAGCAGTTACGGCCTCGGGAGCTCCTACGAGCAGTACTTC.

CDR3 in amino acids: CASSLAGTGDTGELFF. The CDR3 DNA follows: TGCGCCAGCAGCTTGGCTGGGACAGGGGACACCGGGGAGCTGTTTTTT. This rearrangement joins TRBV5-1 to TRBJ2-2; 10 bases align to TRBD1. Germline V gene sequence: CDR1 SGHRS, CDR2 YFSETQ. Germline trimming cut 0 bases from V and 3 bases from J; bases unmatched to any gene: 2. The CDR3 contains 16 residues. Drawing the rest from reference TRBV5-1 and TRBJ2-2, the complete variable domain is KAGVTQTPRYLIKTRGQQVTLSCSPISGHRSVSWYQQTPGQGLQFLFEYFSETQRNKGNFPGRFSGRQFSNSRSEMNVSTLELGDSALYLCASSLAGTGDTGELFFGEGSRLTVL.

The rearrangement uses TRBV7-2 and TRBJ2-7, with D unresolved. The ends were cut back, 3 bases at V and 2 bases at J, with 5 bases in the middle. Germline V gene data show CDR1 as SGHTA and CDR2 as FQGNSA. The CDR3 length is 12 residues. The CDR3 spells CASSFVTYEQYF. Written as DNA, the CDR3 is TGTGCCAGCAGCTTTGTAACCTACGAGCAGTACTTC.

The genes are TRBV6-1 and TRBJ2-2; possibly TRBD1 for D (6 bases). The germline V and J ends were trimmed by 0 bases and 2 bases, with 10 bases remaining between them. Germline V gives CDR1 MNHNS, CDR2 SASEGT. CDR3 size: 16 residues. CDR3 residues: CASSEAVTGNTGELFF. The CDR3 DNA reads TGTGCCAGCAGTGAAGCGGTGACAGGAAACACCGGGGAGCTGTTTTTT.

This chain connects TRBV2 to TRBJ2-7; TRBD2 aligns across 8 bases. Germline V lookup: CDR1 SNHLY, CDR2 FYNNEI. V lost 7 bases, J lost 1 base, and 3 bases stayed unmatched. The CDR3 extends over 13 amino acids. In DNA form, the CDR3 reads TGTGCCAGCACGGGGGGGCCGTCCTACGAGCAGTACTTC. Its protein product is CASTGGPSYEQYF.

The gene calls are TRBV30 and TRBJ1-3; TRBD1 aligns across 10 bases. The germline CDR1 and CDR2 sequences are GTSNPN and SVGIG (reference sequence). Trimming cost V 6 bases and J 2 bases; bases outside gene matches: 4. The CDR3 loop spans 14 amino acids. This chain's CDR3 is CACDRGLAGNTIYF. As DNA, the CDR3 is TGTGCCTGTGACAGGGGGCTCGCTGGAAACACCATATATTTT.

The chain links TRBV5-1 to TRBJ2-3; perhaps TRBD2 as D (5 bases). The ends were cut back, 4 bases at V and 0 bases at J, with 15 bases in the middle. CDR3 length: 16 residues. CDR1 is SGHRS and CDR2 is YFSETQ in the germline V gene. Here the CDR3 DNA reads TGCGCCAGCAGCCCGGAGGACGCCCGGAGCACAGATACGCAGTATTTT. Its protein product is CASSPEDARSTDTQYF. The whole variable domain, filled in from reference TRBV5-1 and TRBJ2-3, reads KAGVTQTPRYLIKTRGQQVTLSCSPISGHRSVSWYQQTPGQGLQFLFEYFSETQRNKGNFPGRFSGRQFSNSRSEMNVSTLELGDSALYLCASSPEDARSTDTQYFGPGTRLTVL.

This clone has just a few counts. The chain has TRBV5-4 and TRBJ1-2; D is unresolved. This CDR3 comprises 14 residues. Germline-derived CDR1 and CDR2 are SGHNT and YYREEE (reference sequence). With 1 base removed from V and 3 bases from J, the gap between germline ends came to 10 bases. The DNA for the CDR3 is TGTGCCAGCAGCTTGATGCCGCAGGACTATGGCTACACCTTC. Its protein is CASSLMPQDYGYTF.

The V gene is TRBV7-5, the J gene TRBJ2-2; whether TRBD1, the table's D call, matches the DNA was not checked. TRBV7-5 is designated a pseudogene. CDR3 length: 17 residues. In nucleotides, the CDR3 is TGTGTCAGAAGCTTGCGATCGCGGCAGGGATACACCGGGGAGCTGTTTTTT. It translates to CVRSLRSRQGYTGELFF.

As regards this clone: Because the CDR3's place on the DNA is in doubt, the DNA is left out and the CDR3 is given as listed by TCRdb. J is TRBJ2-7 and V is TRBV21-1; no DNA check was done on the table's D call, TRBD2. TRBV21-1 is classified as a pseudogene. Inclusive of both ends, the CDR3 amounts to 16 amino acids. The chain's CDR3 is CASSKVASGAGYEQYF.

This chain joins TRBV4-1 and TRBJ2-3; TRBD1 agrees at 9 bases. CDR3 length equals 15 residues. Trimming took 5 bases from V and 4 from J; bases not matched to a gene: 7. The germline V gene encodes CDR1 MGHRA and CDR2 YSYEKL. CDR3 DNA sequence: TGCGCCAGCAGCACCATACAGGGGGCCGCAGATACGCAGTATTTT. This sequence encodes CASSTIQGAADTQYF.

The chain combines TRBV7-9 with TRBJ2-1; 16 bases map to TRBD2. J gave up 9 bases and V 5 bases, and 4 bases lay outside the gene matches. This CDR3 contains 15 residues. Looked up from germline, CDR1 is SEHNR and CDR2 is FQNEAQ (reference sequence). The CDR3 nucleotides are TGTGCCAGCAGCCTTGGGACTAGCGGGAGGGGTGAGCAGTTCTTC. Protein product: CASSLGTSGRGEQFF.

This sequence joins TRBV4-1 and TRBJ2-5, with 8 bases fitting TRBD1. The CDR3 is 16 residues long. The V segment lost 3 bases and the J segment 2 bases; nucleotides outside the gene matches: 8. Looked up from germline, CDR1 is MGHRA and CDR2 is YSYEKL. CDR3 nucleotide sequence: TGCGCCAGCAGCCACCTTGGACAGGGCCTACAAGAGACCCAGTACTTC. Protein product: CASSHLGQGLQETQYF.

V usage is TRBV7-8 and J usage is TRBJ1-3; D possibly corresponds to TRBD1 (5 bases). Trimming shortened V by 0 bases and J by 0 bases, and 12 bases separated the two germline ends. The CDR3 sequence is 17 residues long. Per the germline V gene, CDR1 is SGHVS and CDR2 is FQNEAQ. The CDR3 is CASSLAVRASSGNTIYF. CDR3 sequence (DNA): TGTGCCAGCAGCTTAGCGGTCAGGGCCTCCTCTGGAAACACCATATATTTT.